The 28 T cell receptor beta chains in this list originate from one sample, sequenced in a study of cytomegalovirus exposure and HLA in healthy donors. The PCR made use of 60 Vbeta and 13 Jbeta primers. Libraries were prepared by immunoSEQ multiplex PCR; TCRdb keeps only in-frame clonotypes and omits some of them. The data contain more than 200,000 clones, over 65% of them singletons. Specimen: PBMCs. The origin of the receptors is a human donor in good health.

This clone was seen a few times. The CDR3 DNA is TGTGCCAGCAGCGTACATGCCGGGACAGAAGAGACCCAGTACTTC. It codes for CASSVHAGTEETQYF. The rearrangement uses TRBV9 and TRBJ2-5, with 7 bases that match TRBD1. The CDR3 contains 15 residues. Germline V gene sequence: CDR1 SGDLS, CDR2 YYNGEE. V lost 1 base to trimming and J lost 3 bases; unmatched junction nucleotides: 6.

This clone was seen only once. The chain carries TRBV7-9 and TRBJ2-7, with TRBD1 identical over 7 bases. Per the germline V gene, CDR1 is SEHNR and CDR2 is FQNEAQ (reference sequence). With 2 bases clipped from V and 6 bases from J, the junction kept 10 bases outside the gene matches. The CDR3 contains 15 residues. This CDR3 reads CASSLRRQGVVEQYF. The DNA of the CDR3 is TGTGCCAGCAGCTTAAGGCGACAGGGAGTAGTCGAGCAGTACTTC.

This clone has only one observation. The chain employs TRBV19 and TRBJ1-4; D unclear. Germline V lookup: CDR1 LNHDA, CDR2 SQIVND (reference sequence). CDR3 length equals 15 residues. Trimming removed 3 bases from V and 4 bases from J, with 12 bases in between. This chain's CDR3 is CASSIALGGNEKLFF. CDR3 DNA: TGTGCCAGTAGTATTGCCTTAGGAGGTAATGAAAAACTGTTTTTT.

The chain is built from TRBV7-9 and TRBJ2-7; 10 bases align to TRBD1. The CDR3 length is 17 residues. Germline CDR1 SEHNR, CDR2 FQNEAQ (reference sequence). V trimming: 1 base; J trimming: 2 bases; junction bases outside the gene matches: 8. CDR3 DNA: TGTGCCAGCAGCTTAGTGCGTCAGGGACAGGGGACCTACGAGCAGTACTTC. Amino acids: CASSLVRQGQGTYEQYF.

The CDR3 DNA is TGTGCCAGCAGCTTGCCTCTAGCGGGAGCGAGTGGGGAGCTGTTTTTT. The encoded protein is CASSLPLAGASGELFF. This chain links TRBV5-4 with TRBJ2-2, with 10 bases that match TRBD2. The V gene's germline CDR1 is SGHNT and CDR2 YYREEE (reference sequence). The CDR3 is made up of 16 amino acids. V shed 1 base, J shed 8 bases, and the junction held 8 bases outside the gene matches.

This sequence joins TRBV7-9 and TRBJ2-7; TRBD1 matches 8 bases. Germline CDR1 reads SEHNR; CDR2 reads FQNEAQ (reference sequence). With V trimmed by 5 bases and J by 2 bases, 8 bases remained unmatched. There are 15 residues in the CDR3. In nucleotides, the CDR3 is TGTGCCAGCAGCCCTCAACAGGGGGTGACCTACGAGCAGTACTTC. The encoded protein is CASSPQQGVTYEQYF.

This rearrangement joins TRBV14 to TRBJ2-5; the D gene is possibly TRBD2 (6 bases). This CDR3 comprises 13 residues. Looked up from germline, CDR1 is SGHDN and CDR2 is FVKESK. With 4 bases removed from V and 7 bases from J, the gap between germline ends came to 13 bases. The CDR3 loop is CASSPRDLATQYF. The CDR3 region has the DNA TGTGCCAGCAGCCCCAGGGACTTAGCGACCCAGTACTTC.

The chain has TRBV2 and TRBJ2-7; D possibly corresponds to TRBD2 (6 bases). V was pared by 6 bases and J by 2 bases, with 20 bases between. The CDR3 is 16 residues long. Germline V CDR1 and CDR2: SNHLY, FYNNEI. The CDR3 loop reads CASRGGAATGTYEQYF. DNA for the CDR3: TGTGCCAGCAGGGGAGGCGCGGCAACGGGGACCTACGAGCAGTACTTC.

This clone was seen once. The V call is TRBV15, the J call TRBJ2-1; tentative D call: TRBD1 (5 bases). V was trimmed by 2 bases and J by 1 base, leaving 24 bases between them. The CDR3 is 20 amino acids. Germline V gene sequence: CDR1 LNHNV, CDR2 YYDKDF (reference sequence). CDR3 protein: CATSRKTGPGSIRSYNEQFF. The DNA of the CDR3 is TGTGCCACCAGCAGAAAAACAGGTCCCGGTTCGATAAGGTCCTACAATGAGCAGTTCTTC.

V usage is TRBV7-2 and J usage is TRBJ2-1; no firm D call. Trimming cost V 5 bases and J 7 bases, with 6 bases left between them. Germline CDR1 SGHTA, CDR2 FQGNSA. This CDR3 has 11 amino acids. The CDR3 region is CASSAPNEQFF. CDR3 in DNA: TGTGCCAGCAGCGCGCCAAATGAGCAGTTCTTC.

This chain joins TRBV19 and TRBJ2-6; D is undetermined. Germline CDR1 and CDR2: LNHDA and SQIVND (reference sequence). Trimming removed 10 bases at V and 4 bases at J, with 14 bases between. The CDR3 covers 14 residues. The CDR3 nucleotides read TGTGCCATATCTCGAGGTTCGGGGGCCAACGTCCTGACTTTC. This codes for CAISRGSGANVLTF.

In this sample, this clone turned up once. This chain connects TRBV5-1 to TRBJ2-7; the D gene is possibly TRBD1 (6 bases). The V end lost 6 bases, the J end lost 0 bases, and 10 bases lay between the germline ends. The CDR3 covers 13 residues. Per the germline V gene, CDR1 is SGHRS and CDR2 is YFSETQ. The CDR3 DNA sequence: TGCGCCAGCACCCCGGGACACTCCTACGAGCAGTACTTC. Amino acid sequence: CASTPGHSYEQYF.

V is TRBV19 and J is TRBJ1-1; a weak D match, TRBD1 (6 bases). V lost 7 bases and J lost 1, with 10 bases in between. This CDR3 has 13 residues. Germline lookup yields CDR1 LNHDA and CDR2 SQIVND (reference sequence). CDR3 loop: CASTPDRNTEAFF. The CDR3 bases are TGTGCCAGTACCCCGGACAGGAACACTGAAGCTTTCTTT.

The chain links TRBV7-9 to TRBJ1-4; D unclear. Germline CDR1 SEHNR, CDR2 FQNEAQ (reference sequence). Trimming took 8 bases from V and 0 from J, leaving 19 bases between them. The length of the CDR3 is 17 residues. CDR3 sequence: CASAIAETSATNEKLFF. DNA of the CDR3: TGTGCCAGCGCCATAGCCGAGACGTCTGCAACTAATGAAAAACTGTTTTTT.

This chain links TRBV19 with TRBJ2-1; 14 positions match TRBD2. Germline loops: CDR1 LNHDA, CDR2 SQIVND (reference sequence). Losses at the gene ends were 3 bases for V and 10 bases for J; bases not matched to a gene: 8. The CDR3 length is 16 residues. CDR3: CASSMSGTSGRLEQFF. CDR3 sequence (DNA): TGTGCCAGTAGTATGTCTGGGACTAGCGGGAGATTGGAGCAGTTCTTC.

This CDR3 reads CASSLLAGVADTQYF. The CDR3, as DNA: TGCGCCAGCAGCTTACTAGCGGGAGTAGCAGATACGCAGTATTTT. The chain couples TRBV5-1 to TRBJ2-3, with 11 nucleotides matching TRBD2. CDR3 length: 15 residues. Germline assignment: CDR1 SGHRS and CDR2 YFSETQ. The V and J ends lost 2 bases and 4 bases, in that order; junction bases with no gene match: 3.

Here the CDR3 reads CASSQGERGVHEQYF. For the CDR3, the DNA is TGTGCCAGCAGCCAAGGGGAGCGGGGGGTCCACGAGCAGTACTTC. This chain joins TRBV14 and TRBJ2-7; the match to TRBD2 covers 9 bases. V shed 1 base, J shed 5 bases, and the junction held 6 bases outside the gene matches. This CDR3 is built from 15 residues. In germline, CDR1 is SGHDN, CDR2 FVKESK.

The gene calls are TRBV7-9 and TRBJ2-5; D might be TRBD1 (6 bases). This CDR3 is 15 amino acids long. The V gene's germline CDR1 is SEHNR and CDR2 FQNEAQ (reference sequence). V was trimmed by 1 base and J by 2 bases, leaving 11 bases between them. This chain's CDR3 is CASSLVGTLQETQYF. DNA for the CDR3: TGTGCCAGCAGCTTAGTAGGGACACTACAAGAGACCCAGTACTTC.

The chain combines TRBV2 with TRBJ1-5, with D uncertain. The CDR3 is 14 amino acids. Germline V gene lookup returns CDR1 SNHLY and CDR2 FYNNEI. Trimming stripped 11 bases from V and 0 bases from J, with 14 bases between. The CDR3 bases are TGTGCCGTGAGGCAGAAGCATAGCAATCAGCCCCAGCATTTT. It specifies CAVRQKHSNQPQHF. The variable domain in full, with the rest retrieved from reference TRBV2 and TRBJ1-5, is EPEVTQTPSHQVTQMGQEVILRCVPISNHLYFYWYRQILGQKVEFLVSFYNNEISEKSEIFDDQFSVERPDGSNFTLKIRSTKLEDSAMYFCAVRQKHSNQPQHFGDGTRLSIL.

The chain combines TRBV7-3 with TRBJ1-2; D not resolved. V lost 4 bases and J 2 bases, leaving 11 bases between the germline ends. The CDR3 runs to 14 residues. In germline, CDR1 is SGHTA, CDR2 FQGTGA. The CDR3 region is CASSSNTLNYGYTF. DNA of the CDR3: TGTGCCAGCAGCTCAAATACTCTAAACTATGGCTACACCTTC.

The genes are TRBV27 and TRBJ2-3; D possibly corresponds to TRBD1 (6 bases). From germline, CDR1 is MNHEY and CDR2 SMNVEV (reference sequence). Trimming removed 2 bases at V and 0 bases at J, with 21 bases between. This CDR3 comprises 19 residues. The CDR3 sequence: CASSLRRTGTRASTDTQYF. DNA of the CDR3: TGTGCCAGCAGTTTAAGGAGAACAGGGACCCGTGCTAGCACAGATACGCAGTATTTT.

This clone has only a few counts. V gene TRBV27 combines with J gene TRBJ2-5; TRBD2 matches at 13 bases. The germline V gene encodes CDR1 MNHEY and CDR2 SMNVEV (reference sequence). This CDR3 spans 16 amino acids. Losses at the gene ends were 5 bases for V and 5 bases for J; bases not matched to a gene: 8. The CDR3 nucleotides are TGTGCCAGCAGTCCCGGACTAGCGGGAGCGGGGGAGACCCAGTACTTC. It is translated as CASSPGLAGAGETQYF.

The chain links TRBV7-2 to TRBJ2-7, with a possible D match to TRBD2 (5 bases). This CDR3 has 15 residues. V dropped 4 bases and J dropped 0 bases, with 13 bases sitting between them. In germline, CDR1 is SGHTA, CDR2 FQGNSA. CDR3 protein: CASSSYSGPSYEQYF. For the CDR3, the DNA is TGTGCCAGCAGCTCTTACAGCGGACCCTCCTACGAGCAGTACTTC.

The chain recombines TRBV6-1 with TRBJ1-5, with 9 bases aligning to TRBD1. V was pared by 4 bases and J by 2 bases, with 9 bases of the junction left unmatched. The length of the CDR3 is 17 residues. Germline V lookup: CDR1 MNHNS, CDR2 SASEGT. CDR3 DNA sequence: TGTGCCAGCAGTGTCGGGACAGGGTCATCGGGCAATCAGCCCCAGCATTTT. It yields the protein CASSVGTGSSGNQPQHF.

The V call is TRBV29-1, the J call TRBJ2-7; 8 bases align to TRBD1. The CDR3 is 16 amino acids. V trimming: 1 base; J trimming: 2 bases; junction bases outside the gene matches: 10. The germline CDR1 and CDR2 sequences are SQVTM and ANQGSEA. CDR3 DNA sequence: TGCAGCGTTGAAGGGGGACAGGCAGGGTCTCCCTACGAGCAGTACTTC. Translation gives CSVEGGQAGSPYEQYF.

CDR3 amino acids: CASSSERFYGYTF. In nucleotides, the CDR3 is TGTGCCAGCTCGTCCGAGAGGTTCTATGGCTACACCTTC. The chain combines TRBV7-9 with TRBJ1-2; D unclear. V was trimmed by 8 bases and J by 4 bases, leaving 14 bases between them. This CDR3 has 13 residues. Germline V gives CDR1 SEHNR, CDR2 FQNEAQ (reference sequence).

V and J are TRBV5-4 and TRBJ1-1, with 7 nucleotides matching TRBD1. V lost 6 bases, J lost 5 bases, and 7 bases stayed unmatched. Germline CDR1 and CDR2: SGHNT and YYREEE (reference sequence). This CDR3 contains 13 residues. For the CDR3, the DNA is TGTGCCAGCACCGACAGGGTAAAGACTGAAGCTTTCTTT. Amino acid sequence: CASTDRVKTEAFF.

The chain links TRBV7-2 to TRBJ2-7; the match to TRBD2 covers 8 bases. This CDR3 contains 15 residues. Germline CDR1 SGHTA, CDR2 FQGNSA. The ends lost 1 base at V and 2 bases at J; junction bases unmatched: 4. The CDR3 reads CASSLDSGSTYEQYF. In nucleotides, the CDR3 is TGTGCCAGCAGCTTAGACAGCGGGAGCACCTACGAGCAGTACTTC.